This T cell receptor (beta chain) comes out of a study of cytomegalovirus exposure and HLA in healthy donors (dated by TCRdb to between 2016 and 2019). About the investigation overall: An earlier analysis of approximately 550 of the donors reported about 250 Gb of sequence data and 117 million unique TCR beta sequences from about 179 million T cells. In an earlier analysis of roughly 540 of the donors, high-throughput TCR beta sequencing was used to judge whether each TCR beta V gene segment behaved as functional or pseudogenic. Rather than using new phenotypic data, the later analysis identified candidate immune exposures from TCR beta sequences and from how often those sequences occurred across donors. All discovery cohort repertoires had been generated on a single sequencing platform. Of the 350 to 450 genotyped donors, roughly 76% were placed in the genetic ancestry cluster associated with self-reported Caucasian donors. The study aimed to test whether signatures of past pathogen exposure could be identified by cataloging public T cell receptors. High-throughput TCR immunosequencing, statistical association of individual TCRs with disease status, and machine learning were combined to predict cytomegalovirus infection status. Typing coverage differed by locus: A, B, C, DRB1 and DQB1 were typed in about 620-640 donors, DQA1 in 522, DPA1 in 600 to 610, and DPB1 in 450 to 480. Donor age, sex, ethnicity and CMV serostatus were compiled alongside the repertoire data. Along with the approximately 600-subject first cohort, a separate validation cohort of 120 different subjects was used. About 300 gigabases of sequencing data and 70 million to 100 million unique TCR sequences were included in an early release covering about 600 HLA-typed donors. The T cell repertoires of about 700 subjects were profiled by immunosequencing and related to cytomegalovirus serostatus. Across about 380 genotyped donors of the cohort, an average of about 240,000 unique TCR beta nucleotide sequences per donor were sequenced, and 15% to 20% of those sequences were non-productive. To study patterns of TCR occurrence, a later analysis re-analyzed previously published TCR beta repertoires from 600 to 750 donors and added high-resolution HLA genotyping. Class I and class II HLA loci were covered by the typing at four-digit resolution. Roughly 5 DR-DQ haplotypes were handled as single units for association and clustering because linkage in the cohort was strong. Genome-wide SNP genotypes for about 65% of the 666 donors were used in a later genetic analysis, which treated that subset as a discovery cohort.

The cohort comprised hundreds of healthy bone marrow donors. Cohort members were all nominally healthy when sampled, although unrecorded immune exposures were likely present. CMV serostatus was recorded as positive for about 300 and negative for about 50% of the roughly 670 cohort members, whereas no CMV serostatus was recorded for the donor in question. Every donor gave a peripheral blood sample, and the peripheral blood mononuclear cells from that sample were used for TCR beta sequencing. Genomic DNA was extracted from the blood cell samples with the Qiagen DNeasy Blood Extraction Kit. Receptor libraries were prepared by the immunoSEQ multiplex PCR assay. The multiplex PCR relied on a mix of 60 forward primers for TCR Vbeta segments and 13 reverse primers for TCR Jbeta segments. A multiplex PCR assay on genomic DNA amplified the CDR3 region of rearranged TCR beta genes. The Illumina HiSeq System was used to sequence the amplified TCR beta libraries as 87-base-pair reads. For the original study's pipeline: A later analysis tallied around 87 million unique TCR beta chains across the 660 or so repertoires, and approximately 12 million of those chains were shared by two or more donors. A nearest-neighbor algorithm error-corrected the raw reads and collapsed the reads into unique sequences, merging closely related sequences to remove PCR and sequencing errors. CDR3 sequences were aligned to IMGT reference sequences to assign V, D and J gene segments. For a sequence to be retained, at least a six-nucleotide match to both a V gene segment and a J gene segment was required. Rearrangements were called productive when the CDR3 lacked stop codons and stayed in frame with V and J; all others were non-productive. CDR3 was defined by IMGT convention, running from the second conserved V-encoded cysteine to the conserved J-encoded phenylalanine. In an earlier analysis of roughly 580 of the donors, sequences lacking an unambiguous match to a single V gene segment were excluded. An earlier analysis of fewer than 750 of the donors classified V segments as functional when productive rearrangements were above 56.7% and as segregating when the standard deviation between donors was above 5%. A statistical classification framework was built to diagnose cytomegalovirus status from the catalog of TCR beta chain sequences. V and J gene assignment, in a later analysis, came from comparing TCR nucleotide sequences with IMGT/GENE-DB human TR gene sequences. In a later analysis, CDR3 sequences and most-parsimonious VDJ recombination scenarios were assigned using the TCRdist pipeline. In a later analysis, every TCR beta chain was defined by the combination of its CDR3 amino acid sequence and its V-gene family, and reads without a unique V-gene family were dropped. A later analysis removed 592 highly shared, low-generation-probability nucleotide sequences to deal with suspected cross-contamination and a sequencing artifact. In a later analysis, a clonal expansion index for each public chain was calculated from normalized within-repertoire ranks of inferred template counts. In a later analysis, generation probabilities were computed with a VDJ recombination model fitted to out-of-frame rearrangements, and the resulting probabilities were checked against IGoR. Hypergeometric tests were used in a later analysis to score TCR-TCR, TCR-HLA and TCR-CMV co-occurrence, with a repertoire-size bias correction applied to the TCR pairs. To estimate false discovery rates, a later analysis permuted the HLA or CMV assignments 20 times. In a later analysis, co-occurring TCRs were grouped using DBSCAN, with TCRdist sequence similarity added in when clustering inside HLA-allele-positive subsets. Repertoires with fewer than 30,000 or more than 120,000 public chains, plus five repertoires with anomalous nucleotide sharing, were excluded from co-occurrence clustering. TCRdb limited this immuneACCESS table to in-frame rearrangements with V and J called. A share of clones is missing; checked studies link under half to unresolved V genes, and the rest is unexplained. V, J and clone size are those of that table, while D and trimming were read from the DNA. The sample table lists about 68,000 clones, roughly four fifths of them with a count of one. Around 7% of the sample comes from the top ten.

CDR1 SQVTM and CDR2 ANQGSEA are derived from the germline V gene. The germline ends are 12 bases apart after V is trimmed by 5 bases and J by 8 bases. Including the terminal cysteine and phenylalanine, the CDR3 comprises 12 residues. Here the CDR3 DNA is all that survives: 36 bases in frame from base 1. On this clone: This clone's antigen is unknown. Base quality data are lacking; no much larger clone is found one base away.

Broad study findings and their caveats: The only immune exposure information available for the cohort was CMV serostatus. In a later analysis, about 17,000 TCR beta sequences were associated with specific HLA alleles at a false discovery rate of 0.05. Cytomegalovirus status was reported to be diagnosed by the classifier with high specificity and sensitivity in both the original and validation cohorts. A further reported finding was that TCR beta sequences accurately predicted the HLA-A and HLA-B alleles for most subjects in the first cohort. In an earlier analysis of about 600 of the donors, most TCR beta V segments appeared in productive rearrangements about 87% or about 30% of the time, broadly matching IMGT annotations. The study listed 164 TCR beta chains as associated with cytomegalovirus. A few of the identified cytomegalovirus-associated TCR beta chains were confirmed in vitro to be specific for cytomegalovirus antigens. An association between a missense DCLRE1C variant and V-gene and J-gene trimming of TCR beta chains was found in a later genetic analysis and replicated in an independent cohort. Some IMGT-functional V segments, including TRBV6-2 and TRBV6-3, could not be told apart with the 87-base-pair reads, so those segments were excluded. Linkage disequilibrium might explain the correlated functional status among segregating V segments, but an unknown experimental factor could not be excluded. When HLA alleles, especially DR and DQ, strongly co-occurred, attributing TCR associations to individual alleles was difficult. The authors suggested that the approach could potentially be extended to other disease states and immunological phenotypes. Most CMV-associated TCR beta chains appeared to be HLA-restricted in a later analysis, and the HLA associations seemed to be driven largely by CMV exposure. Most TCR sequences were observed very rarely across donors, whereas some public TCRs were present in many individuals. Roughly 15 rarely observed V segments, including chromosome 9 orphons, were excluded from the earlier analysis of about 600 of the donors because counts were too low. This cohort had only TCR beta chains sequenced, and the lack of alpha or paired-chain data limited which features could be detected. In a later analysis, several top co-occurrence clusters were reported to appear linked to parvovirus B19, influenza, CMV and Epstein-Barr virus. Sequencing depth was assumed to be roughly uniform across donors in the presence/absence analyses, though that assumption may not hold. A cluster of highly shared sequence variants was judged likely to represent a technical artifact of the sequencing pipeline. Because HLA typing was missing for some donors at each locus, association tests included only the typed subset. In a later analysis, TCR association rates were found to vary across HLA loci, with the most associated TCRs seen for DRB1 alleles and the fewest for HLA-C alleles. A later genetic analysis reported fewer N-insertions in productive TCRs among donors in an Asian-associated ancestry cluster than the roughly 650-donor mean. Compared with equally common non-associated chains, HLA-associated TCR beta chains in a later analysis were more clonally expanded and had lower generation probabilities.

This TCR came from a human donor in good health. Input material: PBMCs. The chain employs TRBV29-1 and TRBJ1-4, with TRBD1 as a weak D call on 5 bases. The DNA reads TGCAGCGTTTGGCAGGGAGGCGAAAAACTGTTTTTT. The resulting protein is CSVWQGGEKLFF.